These T cell receptor beta chains were read from a single sample in a study of read filtering for tumor transcriptome and immune sequencing. MiXCR, applied by TCRdb to the reads, yields one record per CDR3 protein. Of 25,000 to 35,000 distinct CDR3 sequences detected, roughly 18% appear once; the ten largest clones hold approximately 16%. Sequencing was done on a sample of a population of CD138-negative cells sorted from bone marrow. The receptor source for this set is a donor at least 40 years old with multiple myeloma. Both conserved end residues are part of each CDR3. The D gene is left open where the match is weak. Expanded clones get a size class; other rows say once, few or many, or leave the size out.

TRBJ2-5,few,TRBV11-2,-,TGTGCCAGCAGCTTACAGGGTGGGCAAGAGACCCAGTACTTC,CASSLQGGQETQYF
TRBJ1-2,few,TRBV29-1,-,TGCAGCGTTGGCAGGGTCGATGGCTACACCTTC,CSVGRVDGYTF
TRBJ2-5,many,TRBV15,TRBD1,TGTGCCACCAGCAGCGTCGGACAGGGTGGAGAGACCCAGTACTTC,CATSSVGQGGETQYF
TRBJ2-1,many,TRBV19,TRBD1,TGTGCCACCGTATCGAGGACAGGGGGGAGTAGTGAGCAGTTCTTC,CATVSRTGGSSEQFF
TRBJ2-1,many,TRBV11-2,-,TGTGCCAGCAGCTTAGGCCAGAGCTTGGATGAGCAGTTCTTC,CASSLGQSLDEQFF
TRBJ2-4,few,TRBV12-3/TRBV12-4,-,TGTGCCAGCAGTTTACCTAGGTTAGCCAAAAACATTCAGTACTTC,CASSLPRLAKNIQYF
TRBJ2-1,many,TRBV29-1,-,TGCAGCGTTGCGGTAGGACTCCTGGGTGAGCAGTTCTTC,CSVAVGLLGEQFF
TRBJ2-6,many,TRBV29-1,-,TGCAGCGTTGATGTCACCCAGCTGGGCTCTGGGGCCAACGTCCTGACTTTC,CSVDVTQLGSGANVLTF
TRBJ2-1,many,TRBV7-3,-,TGTGCCAGCAGCTTATCAGGGGCCGGGATCTACAATGAGCAGTTCTTC,CASSLSGAGIYNEQFF
TRBJ2-7,many,TRBV27,TRBD1,TGTGCCACCTGGAGGGCAGGGGGCATCTACGAGCAGTACTTC,CATWRAGGIYEQYF
TRBJ2-5,many,TRBV24-1,TRBD2,TGTGCCACCAGTGATTTAACAGCGGGAAGGACCCAGTACTTC,CATSDLTAGRTQYF
TRBJ2-5,many,TRBV19,-,TGTGCCAGCAACCAGGGGGGCGAGACCCAGTACTTC,CASNQGGETQYF
TRBJ2-7,many,TRBV7-9,-,TGTGCCAGCAGCCCTGGGATGGAGCAGTACTTC,CASSPGMEQYF
TRBJ2-6,-,TRBV6-2/TRBV6-3,-,TGTGCCAGCAGTTACCCCATCGGTTTTGTGGCCAACGTCCTGACTTTC,CASSYPIGFVANVLTF
TRBJ2-3,many,TRBV20-1,TRBD1,TGCAGTGCTAGACCCATGGTCCCGGGACAGAATACGCAGTATTTT,CSARPMVPGQNTQYF
TRBJ2-3,once,TRBV4-1,TRBD1,TGCGCCGGCAGACGCTCCATGCAGGGGGCAGGTGCAGATACGCAGTATTTT,CAGRRSMQGAGADTQYF
TRBJ2-3,many,TRBV20-1,-,TGCAGTGCTAAAGGGACTTGGGGCATCGGCGTAACGCAGTATTTT,CSAKGTWGIGVTQYF
TRBJ2-1,many,TRBV6-1,TRBD2,TGTGCCAGCAGGACCCTAGCGGGGGGCTCCTACAATGAGCAGTTCTTC,CASRTLAGGSYNEQFF
TRBJ1-5,many,TRBV12-3/TRBV12-4,-,TGTGCCAGCAGTATTGGAAGCCGGCTTCAGCCCCAGCATTTT,CASSIGSRLQPQHF
TRBJ2-1,few,TRBV7-6,-,TGTGCCAGCAGCTTAGCCCTGGCTAGCAGGGGGGCCTTTGAGCAGTTCTTC,CASSLALASRGAFEQFF
TRBJ2-1,large,TRBV9,TRBD2,TGTGCCAGCAGTCTAGGGGGTAGCGGGAGAGTCAGAAATGAGCAGTTCTTC,CASSLGGSGRVRNEQFF
TRBJ2-1,-,TRBV6-1,TRBD1,TGTGCCAGCAGCGACAGGGGTTACACCTACAATGGGCAGTTCTTC,CASSDRGYTYNGQFF
TRBJ2-6,many,TRBV20-1,-,TGCAGTGCTAGAGGAGGCGTTTGGGTTGGTGCTGGGGCCAACGTCCTGACTTTC,CSARGGVWVGAGANVLTF
TRBJ1-1,many,TRBV10-3,-,TGTGCCATCAGTGCGGGAGGCGGAGGCACTGAAGCTTTCTTT,CAISAGGGGTEAFF
TRBJ2-5,many,TRBV6-6,TRBD1,TGTGCCAGCAGTTACGGGGCAGGGGGTTACCAAGAGACCCAGTACTTC,CASSYGAGGYQETQYF
TRBJ2-3,many,TRBV5-1,-,TGCGCCAGCAGCTTGGCGGTGGGCACAGATACGCAGTATTTT,CASSLAVGTDTQYF
TRBJ2-3,many,TRBV9,-,TGTGCCAGCAGCGATCCGGGTTCGGCAGATACGCAGTATTTT,CASSDPGSADTQYF
TRBJ2-7,many,TRBV20-1,TRBD2,TGCAGTGCTAGGGGGGGGTACTCCTACGAGCAGTACTTC,CSARGGYSYEQYF
TRBJ2-7,medium-sized,TRBV13,-,TGTGCCAGCAGCTTAGGTGCGGCAGCCGAGCAGTACTTC,CASSLGAAAEQYF
TRBJ1-1,few,TRBV5-4,-,TGTGCCAGCAGCCCTAGTAGGGGGAAGAACACTGAAGCTTTCTTT,CASSPSRGKNTEAFF
TRBJ2-5,-,TRBV9,TRBD1,TGTGCCAGCAGCGTCACCGGGACAGAGATACAAGAGACCCAGTACTTC,CASSVTGTEIQETQYF
TRBJ2-1,large,TRBV3-1,TRBD2,TGTGCCAGCAGCCAAGTTACCGGGGGGGCCGTGAATGAGCAGTTCTTC,CASSQVTGGAVNEQFF
TRBJ2-5,many,TRBV28,-,TGTGCCAGCAGGGACGTAGGGAATCCGTACTTC,CASRDVGNPYF
TRBJ2-7,-,TRBV4-2,-,TGTGCTAGCAGCCAAGAAGTGGGTTACGTGCAGTACTTC,CASSQEVGYVQYF
TRBJ2-1,medium-sized,TRBV4-1,TRBD1,TGCGCCAGCAGCCGAGCCGGACAGGGGAAGTACAATGAGCAGTTCTTC,CASSRAGQGKYNEQFF
TRBJ2-5,many,TRBV2,-,TGTGCCAGCAGTGATCCAGGGATCGCTTTTGAGACCCAGTACTTC,CASSDPGIAFETQYF
TRBJ2-3,medium-sized,TRBV20-1,TRBD2,TGCAGTGCTAGACTAGCGGGGGCAGATACGCAGTATTTT,CSARLAGADTQYF
TRBJ2-5,many,TRBV7-8,TRBD2,TGTGCCAGCAGCAGTGGACTAGCGGGAGTAAGAGAGACCCAGTACTTC,CASSSGLAGVRETQYF
TRBJ2-7,many,TRBV4-1,-,TGCGCCAGCAGCCAAATAACGGTCGAGCAGTACTTC,CASSQITVEQYF
TRBJ2-7,many,TRBV5-6,-,TGTGCCAGCAGCTTATGGACAATCCTTTCCTACGAGCAGTACTTC,CASSLWTILSYEQYF
TRBJ1-2,many,TRBV7-9,-,TGTGCCAGCAGCCCTCCTTGGGGGCCCTCTAACTATGGCTACACCTTC,CASSPPWGPSNYGYTF
TRBJ1-1,many,TRBV10-2,-,TGCGCCAGCAGCGTAGGCGCTCGGGCCGCGAACACTGAAGCTTTCTTT,CASSVGARAANTEAFF
TRBJ2-5,few,TRBV7-2,-,TGTGCCAGCAGCCAACCTAGGCGCCCAGAGACCCAGTACTTC,CASSQPRRPETQYF
TRBJ2-5,many,TRBV28,TRBD2,TGTGCCAGCAGCCGCGGACTAGCGGGAGTGAAGACCCAGTACTTC,CASSRGLAGVKTQYF
TRBJ2-1,many,TRBV11-2,-,TGTGCCAGCAGCTTGGACTCGGAGCAGTTCTTC,CASSLDSEQFF
TRBJ2-7,many,TRBV11-2,TRBD2,TGTGCCAGCAGCTCCTCGGGACTAGCGGGAGTGTACCCGTACTTC,CASSSSGLAGVYPYF
TRBJ2-2,many,TRBV6-5,-,TGTGCCAGCAAAAGACAGCCGAACACCGGGGAGCTGTTTTTT,CASKRQPNTGELFF
TRBJ2-3,-,TRBV5-4,TRBD2,TGTGCCAGCAGCTTAGCGGGGACTACAGATACGCAGTATTTT,CASSLAGTTDTQYF
TRBJ1-5,many,TRBV7-9,-,TGTGCCAGCAGCTTAGAGATTCAGCCCCAGCATTTT,CASSLEIQPQHF
TRBJ2-1,many,TRBV19,TRBD2,TGTGCCAGTAGTATTCTAGCGGGATCAGGAAATGAGCAGTTCTTC,CASSILAGSGNEQFF
TRBJ2-2,many,TRBV6-5,-,TGTGCCAGCAGTTCCCTAGAACACACCGGGGAGCTGTTTTTT,CASSSLEHTGELFF
TRBJ2-2,many,TRBV30,-,TGTGCCTGGAGGCGGGACAGATTGAACACCGGGGAGCTGTTTTTT,CAWRRDRLNTGELFF
TRBJ2-7,many,TRBV28,-,TGTGCCAGCAGTTCGGTAGGCAGTCCCGCTTTCTCCTACGAGCAGTACTTC,CASSSVGSPAFSYEQYF
TRBJ2-1,medium-sized,TRBV5-4,-,TGTGCCAGCAGCTGGGGGGCTCCAAGCGGGCACAATGAGCAGTTCTTC,CASSWGAPSGHNEQFF
TRBJ2-1,medium-sized,TRBV10-2,-,TGCGCCAGCATGGCGGAGACTAGAGACAATGAGCAGTTCTTC,CASMAETRDNEQFF
TRBJ2-2,many,TRBV7-6,-,TGTGCCAGCAGCTACAGGCTTAACACCGGGGAGCTGTTTTTT,CASSYRLNTGELFF
TRBJ1-2,-,TRBV13,TRBD1,TGTGCCAGCAGTTTCGGGACAGGGGGCTATGGCTACACCTTC,CASSFGTGGYGYTF
TRBJ2-6,-,TRBV7-9,-,TGTGCCAGCAGCTTAGCGTGGCCCCGCCCTACTTCTGGGGCCAACGTCCTGACTTTC,CASSLAWPRPTSGANVLTF
TRBJ2-7,many,TRBV20-1,TRBD2,TGCAGTGCTAGTAGGACTAGCGAATCGACCGAGCAGTACTTC,CSASRTSESTEQYF